The 18 T cell receptor beta chains reported below all come from one sample, sequenced in a study of cytomegalovirus exposure and HLA in healthy donors. This PCR relied on a set of 60 Vbeta primers and 13 Jbeta primers. Libraries were prepared by immunoSEQ multiplex PCR; TCRdb keeps only in-frame clonotypes and omits some of them. The sample holds 65,000 or so clones, approximately 78% seen once. Material for sequencing was PBMCs. These receptors all stem from a girl between 5 and 17 years old in good health and CMV-seropositive.

The chain carries TRBV5-4 and TRBJ1-2; 9 bases agree with TRBD1. The CDR3 loop spans 14 amino acids. V shed 4 bases, J shed 4 bases, and the junction held 5 bases outside the gene matches. Germline lookup yields CDR1 SGHNT and CDR2 YYREEE (reference sequence). CDR3 residues: CASSPTTGGYGYTF. CDR3 DNA sequence: TGTGCCAGCAGCCCCACGACAGGGGGCTATGGCTACACCTTC.

This sequence joins TRBV7-2 and TRBJ1-5; D not resolved. V lost 1 base and J 4 bases, leaving 8 bases between the germline ends. Germline assignment: CDR1 SGHTA and CDR2 FQGNSA. There are 14 residues in the CDR3. The CDR3 loop is CASSLDPQNQPQHF. CDR3 bases: TGTGCCAGCAGCTTAGATCCTCAGAATCAGCCCCAGCATTTT.

The CDR3 nucleotides are TGCGCCAGCAGCCAAGGGGCAGGGCACCGATATGGCTACACCTTC. This gives the protein CASSQGAGHRYGYTF. This chain connects TRBV4-3 to TRBJ1-2; D might be TRBD1 (5 bases). With 1 base removed from V and 5 bases from J, the gap between germline ends came to 14 bases. Germline V gene data show CDR1 as LGHNA and CDR2 as YSLEER. The CDR3 runs to 15 residues.

This chain uses TRBV5-6 with TRBJ2-3; TRBD2 is a possible D gene (5 bases). This CDR3 spans 13 amino acids. Germline V lookup: CDR1 SGHDT, CDR2 YYEEEE. V lost 4 bases, J lost 10 bases, and 16 bases lay in between. DNA of the CDR3: TGTGCCAGCAGCCCGATGGAGACGGGGTCGCAGTATTTT. Protein sequence: CASSPMETGSQYF.

The rearrangement uses TRBV10-2 and TRBJ2-2; TRBD1 matches at 7 bases. In germline, CDR1 is WSHSY, CDR2 SAAADI. Germline trimming cut 3 bases from V and 6 bases from J; bases unmatched to any gene: 4. This CDR3 is 14 amino acids long. The CDR3 is CASSDKGAAGELFF. CDR3 sequence (DNA): TGCGCCAGCAGTGACAAGGGGGCGGCCGGGGAGCTGTTTTTT.

V and J are TRBV5-1 and TRBJ1-1, with TRBD1 as a possible D gene (5 bases). The CDR3 extends over 15 amino acids. The germline V gene encodes CDR1 SGHRS and CDR2 YFSETQ. V gave up 2 bases and J gave up 5 bases, with 16 bases separating them. In nucleotides, the CDR3 is TGCGCCAGCAGCTTCCTGACGGGCGGGGGGACTGAAGCTTTCTTT. It is translated as CASSFLTGGGTEAFF.

CDR3 sequence reads: CASSAGLAGGNYEQYF. The CDR3 DNA is TGTGCCAGCAGCGCCGGACTAGCGGGAGGAAACTACGAGCAGTACTTC. The gene calls are TRBV9 and TRBJ2-7; 14 positions agree with TRBD2. Germline V gene sequence: CDR1 SGDLS, CDR2 YYNGEE. The trim removed 3 bases at V and 3 bases at J, leaving 5 bases unmatched. This CDR3 comprises 16 residues. Looking up the rest from reference TRBV9 and TRBJ2-7 gives the full variable domain: DSGVTQTPKHLITATGQRVTLRCSPRSGDLSVYWYQQSLDQGLQFLIQYYNGEERAKGNILERFSAQQFPDLHSELNLSSLELGDSALYFCASSAGLAGGNYEQYFGPGTRLTVT.

In its sample, this clone was seen once. The CDR3 spells CASSSGTDFYNEQFF. The CDR3 DNA follows: TGCGCCAGCAGCTCAGGGACAGATTTCTACAATGAGCAGTTCTTC. The chain uses TRBV5-1 and TRBJ2-1, with 7 bases identical to TRBD1. Trimming took 3 bases from V and 3 from J; bases not matched to a gene: 6. CDR1 and CDR2 (germline): SGHRS, YFSETQ. The CDR3 covers 15 residues.

This rearrangement joins TRBV6-5 to TRBJ1-1, with D unresolved. The germline gives CDR1 MNHEY, CDR2 SVGAGI. V gave up 8 bases and J gave up 5 bases, with 6 bases separating them. CDR3 length: 10 residues. This chain's CDR3 is CASAGTEAFF. CDR3 in DNA: TGTGCCAGCGCGGGGACTGAAGCTTTCTTT.

Written as DNA, the CDR3 is TGTGCCAGCGGGGACAGCACCGGGGAGCTGTTTTTT. This codes for CASGDSTGELFF. The rearrangement links TRBV19 to TRBJ2-2; 7 bases are shared with TRBD1. The CDR3 runs 12 residues. The germline gives CDR1 LNHDA, CDR2 SQIVND (reference sequence). V lost 9 bases and J lost 4; bases outside the gene matches: 2.

This clone was detected only a few times. This sequence joins TRBV4-3 and TRBJ1-1; maybe TRBD1 (6 bases). V was cut by 1 base and J by 4 bases, with 25 bases left in between. This CDR3 has 19 amino acids. Per the germline V gene, CDR1 is LGHNA and CDR2 is YSLEER. The CDR3 reads CASSQGPFGMGGGSTEAFF. In nucleotides, the CDR3 is TGCGCCAGCAGCCAAGGCCCATTCGGCATGGGAGGGGGGAGCACTGAAGCTTTCTTT.

The chain links TRBV7-9 to TRBJ1-1; D uncertain. This CDR3 contains 14 residues. Germline CDR1 reads SEHNR; CDR2 reads FQNEAQ (reference sequence). The germline V and J ends were trimmed by 2 bases and 0 bases, with 7 bases remaining between them. Written as DNA, the CDR3 is TGTGCCAGCAGCTTACACAGTATGAACACTGAAGCTTTCTTT. As protein: CASSLHSMNTEAFF.

The V gene is TRBV4-3, the J gene TRBJ2-1; TRBD2 might be the D (5 bases). This CDR3 spans 16 amino acids. Trimming shortened V by 3 bases and J by 9 bases, and 21 bases separated the two germline ends. CDR1 is LGHNA, CDR2 YSLEER, per germline. The CDR3 spells CASSHRTNRAAGEQFF. CDR3 sequence (DNA): TGCGCCAGCAGCCACAGAACTAATCGGGCCGCGGGTGAGCAGTTCTTC.

The chain recombines TRBV4-1 with TRBJ2-1, with 9 bases that match TRBD2. Per germline, CDR1 MGHRA and CDR2 YSYEKL. J gave up 5 bases and V 0 bases, and 17 bases lay outside the gene matches. This CDR3 has 20 residues. The CDR3 nucleotides are TGCGCCAGCAGCCAAGAAGGGGAGGCGCGGGGGGGCCCGTCTGACAATGAGCAGTTCTTC. Protein product: CASSQEGEARGGPSDNEQFF.

Worth noting for this clone: Other DNA variants within this sample encode the same CDR3. The rearrangement links TRBV6-5 to TRBJ2-7; D might be TRBD2 (6 bases). From germline, CDR1 is MNHEY and CDR2 SVGAGI. The CDR3 is 11 amino acids. The germline V and J ends were trimmed by 8 bases and 2 bases, with 7 bases remaining between them. CDR3 amino acids: CASRGTYEQYF. DNA for the CDR3: TGTGCCAGCCGGGGGACCTACGAGCAGTACTTC.

The sample holds one count of this clone. The chain carries TRBV28 and TRBJ1-5, with 7 bases aligning to TRBD1. The CDR3 consists of 16 residues. J was trimmed by 1 base and V by 4 bases; bases with no gene match: 7. The germline V gene encodes CDR1 MDHEN and CDR2 SYDVKM. The CDR3 DNA is TGTGCCAGCAGTTGGATCCCGACAGGGAGCAATCAGCCCCAGCATTTT. Residues: CASSWIPTGSNQPQHF.

With regard to this clone: A junction boundary mismatches the germline segment, possibly from a read error. This chain uses TRBV7-8 with TRBJ1-2; D unclear. The CDR3 is 12 amino acids. Looked up from germline, CDR1 is SGHVS and CDR2 is FQNEAQ. As DNA, the CDR3 is TGTGCCAGCAGCGTAAATAGGACTGGCCACACCTTC. It is translated as CASSVNRTGHTF.

This rearrangement joins TRBV5-4 to TRBJ2-5; a weak D match, TRBD1 (5 bases). V was cut by 0 bases and J by 5 bases, with 20 bases left in between. Germline CDR1 reads SGHNT; CDR2 reads YYREEE (reference sequence). The CDR3 contains 17 residues. The CDR3 nucleotides are TGTGCCAGCAGCTTGGGTAGTGGGGCTAGTTCAGTGGAGACCCAGTACTTC. It codes for CASSLGSGASSVETQYF.